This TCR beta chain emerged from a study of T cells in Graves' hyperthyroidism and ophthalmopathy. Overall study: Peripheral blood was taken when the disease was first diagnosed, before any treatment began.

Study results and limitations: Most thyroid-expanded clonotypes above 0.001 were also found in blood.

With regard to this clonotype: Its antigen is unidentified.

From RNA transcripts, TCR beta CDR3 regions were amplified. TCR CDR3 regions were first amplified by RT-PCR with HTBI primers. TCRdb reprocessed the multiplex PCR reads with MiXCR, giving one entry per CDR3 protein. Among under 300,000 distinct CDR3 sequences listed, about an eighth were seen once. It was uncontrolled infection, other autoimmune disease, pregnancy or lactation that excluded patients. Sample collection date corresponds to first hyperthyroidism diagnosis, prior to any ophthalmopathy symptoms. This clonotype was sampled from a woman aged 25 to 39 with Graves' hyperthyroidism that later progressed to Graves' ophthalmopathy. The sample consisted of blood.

CDR3 residues: CASSRGQTMNTEAFF. In nucleotides, the CDR3 is TGCGCCAGCAGCCGGGGACAGACTATGAACACTGAAGCTTTCTTT. The chain couples TRBV4-1 to TRBJ1-1; the match to TRBD1 covers 7 bases. Losses at the gene ends were 4 bases for V and 0 bases for J; bases not matched to a gene: 5. Per the germline V gene, CDR1 is MGHRA and CDR2 is YSYEKL. CDR3 length equals 15 residues.